Listed here is a single T cell receptor beta chain. What it binds is unknown. This sample stems from a study of graft-versus-host responses after intestinal transplantation. Study details: Tacrolimus and steroids were given for around 3 years to all recipients after anti-thymocyte globulin induction.

The assay was immunoSEQ multiplex PCR, and TCRdb's table has in-frame clones only and misses some. The table lists about 110,000 clones, roughly 87% of them singletons. Findings of the study overall: GvH clones were found in recipient marrow; some appeared first in ileum or blood.

This TCR was recovered from a human donor who was the organ donor for an intestinal transplant. The sequences come from unstimulated CD4+ T cells sorted from spleen or lymph node cells, collected before transplant.

In nucleotides, the CDR3 is TGTGCCAGCAGCTTAGTAGGGGGGTCCCTGAGGGAGCAGTACTTC. Translation: CASSLVGGSLREQYF. V and J are TRBV7-2 and TRBJ2-7; D could derive from TRBD1 or TRBD2 (6 bases each). The CDR3 covers 15 residues. The V end lost 1 base, the J end lost 7 bases, and 17 bases lay between the germline ends. Germline CDR1 reads SGHTA; CDR2 reads FQGNSA.